Listed below are T cell receptor beta chains from one sample, sequenced in a study of blood T cell repertoires in COVID-19. Using immunoSEQ multiplex PCR, the repertoire was profiled, and TCRdb retains in-frame clones only, with some absent. This repertoire shows around 300,000 clones, about 87% found once; its top ten account for approximately 1.6%. Sample: peripheral blood. These receptors were obtained from a woman aged 25-40 years with COVID-19, enrolled during active disease. Each CDR3 is given with its conserved first and last residue. A D gene is named only where the DNA matches it firmly. Expanded clones get a size class; other rows say once, few or many, or leave the size out.

j_call clone_size v_call d_call cdr3_aa cdr3_nt
TRBJ2-2 NA TRBV2 NA CASSVQGVNTGELFF TGTGCCAGCAGTGTACAGGGAGTTAACACCGGGGAGCTGTTTTTT
TRBJ1-4 NA TRBV11-2 NA CASSLASSREKLFF TGTGCCAGCAGCTTAGCTTCCTCCAGGGAAAAACTGTTTTTT
TRBJ1-4 NA TRBV14 NA CASSQYRNEKLFF TGTGCCAGCAGCCAGTACCGGAATGAAAAACTGTTTTTT
TRBJ1-2 NA TRBV20-1 NA CSASPSRGYTF TGCAGTGCTAGCCCCAGTCGCGGCTACACCTTC
TRBJ2-3 NA TRBV5-1 TRBD2 CASSLWASGGTDTQYF TGCGCCAGCAGCTTGTGGGCTAGCGGGGGCACAGATACGCAGTATTTT
TRBJ1-5 NA TRBV5-5 NA CASSLEVVNQPQHF TGTGCCAGCAGCTTGGAAGTAGTGAATCAGCCCCAGCATTTT
TRBJ1-4 NA TRBV6-2/TRBV6-3 NA CASSYRGAGGNEKLFF TGTGCCAGCAGTTACCGGGGGGCAGGCGGTAATGAAAAACTGTTTTTT
TRBJ2-1 NA TRBV19 NA CASSPPLGHEQFF TGTGCCAGTAGTCCCCCCCTGGGCCACGAGCAGTTCTTC
TRBJ1-4 few TRBV18 NA CASSLRKEEKLFF TGTGCCAGCTCACTAAGAAAGGAGGAAAAACTGTTTTTT
TRBJ1-4 NA TRBV30 NA CAWAPKHEKLFF TGTGCCTGGGCTCCAAAGCATGAAAAACTGTTTTTT
TRBJ2-3 NA TRBV10-3 TRBD2 CAIRLAGPTDTQYF TGTGCCATCAGGCTAGCGGGTCCCACAGATACGCAGTATTTT